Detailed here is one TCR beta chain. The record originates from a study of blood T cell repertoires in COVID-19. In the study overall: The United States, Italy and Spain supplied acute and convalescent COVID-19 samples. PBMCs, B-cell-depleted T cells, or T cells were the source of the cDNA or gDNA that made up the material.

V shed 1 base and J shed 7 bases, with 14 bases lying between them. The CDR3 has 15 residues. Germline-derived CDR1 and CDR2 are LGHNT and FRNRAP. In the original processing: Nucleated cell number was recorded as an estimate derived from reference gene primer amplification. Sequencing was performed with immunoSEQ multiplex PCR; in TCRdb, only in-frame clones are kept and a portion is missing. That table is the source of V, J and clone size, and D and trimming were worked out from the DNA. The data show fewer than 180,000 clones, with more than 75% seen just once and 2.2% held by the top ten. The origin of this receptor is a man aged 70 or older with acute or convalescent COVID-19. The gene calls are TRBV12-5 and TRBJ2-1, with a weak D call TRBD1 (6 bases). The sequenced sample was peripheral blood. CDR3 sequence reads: CASGLDTGSGNEQFF. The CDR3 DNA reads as TGTGCTAGTGGTTTGGACACAGGGTCGGGAAATGAGCAGTTCTTC.